Sequencing of this TCR beta chain was carried out in a study of T cell responses to AZD1222 COVID-19 vaccine. Profiling relied on immunoSEQ multiplex PCR, and the TCRdb table lists in-frame clones only, not all of them. The sample contains tens of thousands of clones, about nine tenths of which appear only once. Trimming took 7 bases from V and 7 from J, leaving 16 bases between them. CDR3 length equals 13 residues. Overall study results and limits: Clonal diversity was possibly underestimated, and white British individuals and females predominated among donors. The repertoires were collected only after the peak T cell response.

A note on this clone: Its antigen is currently unknown.

The receptor was isolated from an adult who received the MenACWY meningococcal vaccine as a control. This chain joins TRBV12-3 or TRBV12-4 and TRBJ1-2, with D tentatively TRBD1 (6 bases). This specimen consisted of peripheral blood, obtained 28 days after the second dose of the MenACWY control vaccine. CDR3 protein: CASTPAGAIGYTF. The CDR3 DNA is TGTGCCAGCACCCCGGCGGGGGCCATTGGCTACACCTTC.